Shown below are 8 T cell receptor beta chains from a single sample sequenced in a study of neurological immune-mediated disorders. A single record per CDR3 protein comes from TCRdb applying MiXCR to the 5' RACE reads. The sample has over 65,000 distinct CDR3 sequences, about 9.7% seen once. The sample consisted of PBMCs. These receptors were obtained from a man in his fifties in good health.

This clonotype was counted ten times or more. This chain connects TRBV4-2 to TRBJ2-3; 8 bases match TRBD2. J was trimmed by 3 bases and V by 0 bases; bases with no gene match: 8. Germline CDR1 reads LGHNA; CDR2 reads YNFKEQ. The CDR3 has 17 amino acids. The CDR3 sequence is CASSQDAGRAGTDTQYF. The CDR3, as DNA: TGTGCCAGCAGCCAAGATGCCGGGAGGGCCGGGACAGATACGCAGTATTTT.

In its sample, this clonotype was seen many times. The chain joins TRBV5-1 to TRBJ1-1; D gene unclear. The CDR3 length is 14 residues. The germline V and J ends were trimmed by 4 bases and 0 bases, with 10 bases remaining between them. In germline, CDR1 is SGHRS, CDR2 YFSETQ. The CDR3 nucleotides read TGCGCCAGCAGCCCCACATCTCTGAACACTGAAGCTTTCTTT. Translating it yields CASSPTSLNTEAFF.

The sample holds many counts of this clonotype. This chain connects TRBV30 to TRBJ1-3, with unresolved D. Germline lookup yields CDR1 GTSNPN and CDR2 SVGIG (reference sequence). The CDR3 is 14 residues long. V was pared by 0 bases and J by 3 bases, with 9 bases between. In DNA, the CDR3 is TGTGCCTGGAGTGTGCTGGACCGTGGAAACACCATATATTTT. It translates to CAWSVLDRGNTIYF.

This clonotype was seen at least ten times. The chain carries TRBV6-5 and TRBJ1-2; weak D call: TRBD1 (6 bases). The germline gives CDR1 MNHEY, CDR2 SVGAGI. Trimming took off 7 bases at V and 2 bases at J, with 8 bases between the two ends. CDR3 length: 12 amino acids. CDR3 bases: TGTGCCAGCACCGACAGGAACTATGGCTACACCTTC. This encodes CASTDRNYGYTF.

At least ten counts were recorded for this clonotype. The V and J genes are TRBV7-2 and TRBJ2-7; 12 bases agree with TRBD2. The germline gives CDR1 SGHTA, CDR2 FQGNSA. Germline trimming cut 4 bases from V and 0 bases from J; bases unmatched to any gene: 7. The CDR3 sequence is 17 residues long. The CDR3 sequence is CASSSARLAGVSYEQYF. The DNA for the CDR3 is TGTGCCAGCAGCTCTGCCCGACTAGCGGGGGTCTCCTACGAGCAGTACTTC.

Many counts were recorded for this clonotype. The DNA of the CDR3 is TGCAGTGCTAGAGACCCCTTTGTGGAGACCCAGTACTTC. It specifies CSARDPFVETQYF. The chain carries TRBV20-1 and TRBJ2-5; D is unresolved. The CDR3 consists of 13 residues. V lost 0 bases and J lost 5, with 10 bases in between. CDR1 and CDR2 (germline): DFQATT, SNEGSKA (reference sequence).

On this clonotype itself: This may stem from a read error, because a much larger clone lies one nucleotide away. The chain carries TRBV7-3 and TRBJ2-6, with D tentatively TRBD1 (6 bases). V lost 6 bases, J lost 4 bases, and 19 bases lay in between. Germline CDR1 is SGHTA and CDR2 is FQGTGA. This CDR3 has 17 residues. CDR3 nucleotides: TGTGCCAGCAGGCCCAGGGGCTCGGTCGGCGGGGCCAACGTCCTGACTTTC. This encodes CASRPRGSVGGANVLTF.

This clonotype was counted at least ten times. V usage is TRBV6-6 and J usage is TRBJ2-3; D tentatively fits TRBD1 or TRBD2 (6 bases each). The CDR3 length is 17 residues. CDR1 is MNHNY and CDR2 is SVGAGI in the germline V gene (reference sequence). V lost 0 bases, J lost 0 bases, and 13 bases lay in between. CDR3 sequence (DNA): TGTGCCAGCAGTTACTCGGGGGGCGAGTTGAGCACAGATACGCAGTATTTT. It is translated as CASSYSGGELSTDTQYF.